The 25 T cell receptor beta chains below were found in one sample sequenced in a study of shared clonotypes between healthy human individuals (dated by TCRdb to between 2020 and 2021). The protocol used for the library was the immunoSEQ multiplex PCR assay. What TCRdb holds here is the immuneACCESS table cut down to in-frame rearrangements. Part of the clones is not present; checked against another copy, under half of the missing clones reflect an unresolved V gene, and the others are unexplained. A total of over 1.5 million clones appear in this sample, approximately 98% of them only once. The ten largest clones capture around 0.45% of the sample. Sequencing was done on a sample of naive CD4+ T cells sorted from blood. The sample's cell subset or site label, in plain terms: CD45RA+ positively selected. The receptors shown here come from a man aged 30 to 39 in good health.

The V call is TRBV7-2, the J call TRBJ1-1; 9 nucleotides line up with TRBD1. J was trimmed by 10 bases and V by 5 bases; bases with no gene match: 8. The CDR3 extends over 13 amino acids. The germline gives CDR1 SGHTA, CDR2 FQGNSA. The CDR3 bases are TGTGCCAGCAGCCGGGACAGGGCGGGCGGAGCTTTCTTT. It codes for CASSRDRAGGAFF.

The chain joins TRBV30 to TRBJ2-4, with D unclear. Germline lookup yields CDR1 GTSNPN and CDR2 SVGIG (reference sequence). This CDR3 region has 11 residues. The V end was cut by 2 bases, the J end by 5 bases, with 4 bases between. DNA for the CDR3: TGTGCCTGGAGTTCTCAAAACATTCAGTACTTC. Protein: CAWSSQNIQYF. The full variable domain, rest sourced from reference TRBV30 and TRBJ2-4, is SQTIHQWPATLVQPVGSPLSLECTVEGTSNPNLYWYRQAAGRGLQLLFYSVGIGQISSEVPQNLSASRPQDRQFILSSKKLLLSDSGFYLCAWSSQNIQYFGAGTRLSVL.

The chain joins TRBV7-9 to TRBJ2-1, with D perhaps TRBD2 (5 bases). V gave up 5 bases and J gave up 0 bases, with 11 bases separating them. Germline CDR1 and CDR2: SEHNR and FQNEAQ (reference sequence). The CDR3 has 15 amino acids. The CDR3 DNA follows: TGTGCCAGCAGCCTTAGCGCCTCCTCCTACAATGAGCAGTTCTTC. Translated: CASSLSASSYNEQFF.

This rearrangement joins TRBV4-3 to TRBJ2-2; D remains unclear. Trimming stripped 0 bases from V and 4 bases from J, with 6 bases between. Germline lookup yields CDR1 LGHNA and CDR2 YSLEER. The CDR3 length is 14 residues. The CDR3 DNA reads TGCGCCAGCAGCCAAGATCGAGGCACCGGGGAGCTGTTTTTT. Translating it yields CASSQDRGTGELFF.

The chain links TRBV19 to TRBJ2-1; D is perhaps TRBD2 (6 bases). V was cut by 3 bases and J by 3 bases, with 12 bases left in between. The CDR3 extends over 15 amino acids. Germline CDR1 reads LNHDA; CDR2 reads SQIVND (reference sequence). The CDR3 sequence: CASSIPGLHYNEQFF. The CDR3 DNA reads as TGTGCCAGTAGTATCCCGGGACTTCACTACAATGAGCAGTTCTTC.

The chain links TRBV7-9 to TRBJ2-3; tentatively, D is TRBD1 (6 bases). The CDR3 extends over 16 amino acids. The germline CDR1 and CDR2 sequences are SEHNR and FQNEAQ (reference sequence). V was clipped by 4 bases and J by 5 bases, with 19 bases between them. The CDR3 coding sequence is TGTGCCAGCAGCTCAGGCAGGGGCCAACGGGGAGATACGCAGTATTTT. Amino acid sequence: CASSSGRGQRGDTQYF.

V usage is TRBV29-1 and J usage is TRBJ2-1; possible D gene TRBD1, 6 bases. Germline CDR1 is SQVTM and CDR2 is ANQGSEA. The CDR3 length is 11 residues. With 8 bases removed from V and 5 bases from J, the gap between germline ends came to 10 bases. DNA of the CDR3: TGCAGCCCCCGGGACAACAATGAGCAGTTCTTC. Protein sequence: CSPRDNNEQFF.

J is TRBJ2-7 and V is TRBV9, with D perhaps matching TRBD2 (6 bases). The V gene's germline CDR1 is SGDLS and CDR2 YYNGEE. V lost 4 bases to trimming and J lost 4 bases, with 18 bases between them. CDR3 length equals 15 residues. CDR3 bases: TGTGCCAGCAGCCCCCGAGGTCCCCGGGGGTACGAGCAGTACTTC. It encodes CASSPRGPRGYEQYF.

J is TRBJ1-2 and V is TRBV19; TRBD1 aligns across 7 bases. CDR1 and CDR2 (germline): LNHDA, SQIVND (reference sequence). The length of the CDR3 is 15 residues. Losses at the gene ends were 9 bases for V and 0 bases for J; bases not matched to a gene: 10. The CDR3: CASLPRQGTNYGYTF. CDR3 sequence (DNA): TGTGCCAGCCTTCCCCGACAGGGTACTAACTATGGCTACACCTTC.

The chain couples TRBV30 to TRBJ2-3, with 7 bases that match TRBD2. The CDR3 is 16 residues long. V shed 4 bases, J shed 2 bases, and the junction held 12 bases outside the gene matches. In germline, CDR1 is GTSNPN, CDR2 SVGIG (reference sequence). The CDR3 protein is CAWNLAGRRDTDTQYF. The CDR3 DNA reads TGTGCCTGGAATTTAGCGGGCCGGAGGGACACAGATACGCAGTATTTT. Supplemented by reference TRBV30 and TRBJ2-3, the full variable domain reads SQTIHQWPATLVQPVGSPLSLECTVEGTSNPNLYWYRQAAGRGLQLLFYSVGIGQISSEVPQNLSASRPQDRQFILSSKKLLLSDSGFYLCAWNLAGRRDTDTQYFGPGTRLTVL.

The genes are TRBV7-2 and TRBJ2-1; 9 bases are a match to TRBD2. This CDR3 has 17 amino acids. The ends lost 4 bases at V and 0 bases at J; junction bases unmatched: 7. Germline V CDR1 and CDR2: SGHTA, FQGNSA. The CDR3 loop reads CASSSDLAGSSYNEQFF. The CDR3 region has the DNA TGTGCCAGCAGCTCCGACCTAGCGGGAAGCTCCTACAATGAGCAGTTCTTC.

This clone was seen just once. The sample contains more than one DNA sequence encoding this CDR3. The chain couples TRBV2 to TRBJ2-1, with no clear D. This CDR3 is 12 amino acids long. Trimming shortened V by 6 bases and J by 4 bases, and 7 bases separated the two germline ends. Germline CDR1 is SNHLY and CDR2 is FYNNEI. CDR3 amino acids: CASSERYNEQFF. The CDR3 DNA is TGTGCCAGCAGCGAGAGGTACAATGAGCAGTTCTTC.

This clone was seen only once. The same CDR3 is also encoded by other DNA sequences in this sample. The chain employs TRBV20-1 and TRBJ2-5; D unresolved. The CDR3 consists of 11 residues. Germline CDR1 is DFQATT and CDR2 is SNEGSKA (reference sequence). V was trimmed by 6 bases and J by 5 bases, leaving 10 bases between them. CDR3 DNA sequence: TGCAGTGCGGGCCCCGGCGAGACCCAGTACTTC. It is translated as CSAGPGETQYF.

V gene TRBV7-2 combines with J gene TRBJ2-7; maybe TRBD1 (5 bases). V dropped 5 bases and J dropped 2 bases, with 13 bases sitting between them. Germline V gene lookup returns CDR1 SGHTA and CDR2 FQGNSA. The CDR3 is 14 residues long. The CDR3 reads CASSGRTITYEQYF. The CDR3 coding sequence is TGTGCCAGCAGCGGCAGGACAATCACCTACGAGCAGTACTTC.

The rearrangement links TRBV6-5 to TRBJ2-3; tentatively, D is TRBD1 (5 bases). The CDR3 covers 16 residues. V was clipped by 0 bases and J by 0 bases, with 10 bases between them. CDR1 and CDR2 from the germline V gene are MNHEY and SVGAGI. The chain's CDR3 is CASSYSGQGSTDTQYF. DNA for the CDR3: TGTGCCAGCAGTTACTCGGGTCAGGGTAGCACAGATACGCAGTATTTT.

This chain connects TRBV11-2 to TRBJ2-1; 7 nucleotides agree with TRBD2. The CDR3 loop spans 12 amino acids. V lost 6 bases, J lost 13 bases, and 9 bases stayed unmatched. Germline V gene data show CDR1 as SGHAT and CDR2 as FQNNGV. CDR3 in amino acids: CASSYLGGRQFF. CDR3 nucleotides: TGTGCCAGCAGTTATTTGGGAGGGCGTCAGTTCTTC.

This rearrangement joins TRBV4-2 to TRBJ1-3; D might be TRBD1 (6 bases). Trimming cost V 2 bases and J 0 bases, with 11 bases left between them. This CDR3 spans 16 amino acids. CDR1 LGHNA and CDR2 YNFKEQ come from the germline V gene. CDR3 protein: CASSQNTGPSGNTIYF. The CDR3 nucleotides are TGTGCCAGCAGCCAAAACACAGGGCCCTCTGGAAACACCATATATTTT.

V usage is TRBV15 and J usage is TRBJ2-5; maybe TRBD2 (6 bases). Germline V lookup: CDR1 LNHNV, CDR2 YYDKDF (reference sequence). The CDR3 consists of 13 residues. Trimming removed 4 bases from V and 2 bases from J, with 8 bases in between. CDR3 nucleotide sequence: TGTGCCACCAGCACTAGCGAACAAGAGACCCAGTACTTC. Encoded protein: CATSTSEQETQYF.

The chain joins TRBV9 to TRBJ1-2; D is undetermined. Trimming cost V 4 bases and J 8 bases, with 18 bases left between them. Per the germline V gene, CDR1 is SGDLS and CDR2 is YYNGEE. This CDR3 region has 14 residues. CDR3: CASSPPGEARGYTF. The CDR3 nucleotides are TGTGCCAGCAGCCCCCCCGGGGAGGCTCGGGGCTACACCTTC.

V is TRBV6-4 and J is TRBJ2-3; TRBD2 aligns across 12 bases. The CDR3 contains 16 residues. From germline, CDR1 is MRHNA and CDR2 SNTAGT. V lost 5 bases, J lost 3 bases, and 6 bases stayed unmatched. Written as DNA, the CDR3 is TGTGCCAGCAGTAAACTAGCGGGAGGTACTACAGATACGCAGTATTTT. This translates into CASSKLAGGTTDTQYF.

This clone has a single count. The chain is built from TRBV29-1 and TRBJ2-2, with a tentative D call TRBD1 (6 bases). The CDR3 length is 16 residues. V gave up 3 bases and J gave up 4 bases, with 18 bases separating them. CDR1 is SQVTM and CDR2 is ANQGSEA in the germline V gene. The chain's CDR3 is CSVDRGANRATGELFF. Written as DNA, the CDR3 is TGCAGCGTTGATAGAGGGGCTAACAGGGCCACCGGGGAGCTGTTTTTT.

CDR3 in amino acids: CASSSTSASYEQYF. DNA for the CDR3: TGCGCCAGCAGCTCGACGTCCGCATCCTACGAGCAGTACTTC. The chain carries TRBV5-1 and TRBJ2-7; D is ambiguous. Germline V gene lookup returns CDR1 SGHRS and CDR2 YFSETQ. The CDR3 totals 14 residues. The ends were cut back, 3 bases at V and 1 base at J, with 11 bases in the middle.

The CDR3 protein is CASSQRTGTAYNEQFF. CDR3 DNA: TGTGCCAGCAGCCAACGTACCGGGACAGCCTACAATGAGCAGTTCTTC. This chain links TRBV14 with TRBJ2-1; TRBD1 matches at 7 bases. The germline CDR1 and CDR2 sequences are SGHDN and FVKESK. The CDR3 consists of 16 residues. V was clipped by 2 bases and J by 2 bases; unmatched bases: 6.

In nucleotides, the CDR3 is TGTGCCAGCACCACGAGGGCAGGGAGCTCCTACGAGCAGTACTTC. Encoded protein: CASTTRAGSSYEQYF. The genes are TRBV6-5 and TRBJ2-7; D may match TRBD1 or TRBD2 (5 bases each). Trimming left V 7 bases short and J 0 bases short, with 16 bases between. Germline V CDR1 and CDR2: MNHEY, SVGAGI. The CDR3 is made up of 15 amino acids.

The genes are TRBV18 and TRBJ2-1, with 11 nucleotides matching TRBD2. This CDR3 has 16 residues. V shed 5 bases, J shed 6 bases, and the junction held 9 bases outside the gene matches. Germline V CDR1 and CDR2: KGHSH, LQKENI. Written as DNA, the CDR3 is TGTGCCAGCTCATCACTAGCGGGAGTTCTCCCCAATGAGCAGTTCTTC. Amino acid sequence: CASSSLAGVLPNEQFF.